The T cell receptor beta chain described here comes from a study of blood T cell repertoires in COVID-19. Background on the study: Sites in the United States, Italy and Spain provided acute and convalescent COVID-19 samples. The analysed material was cDNA or gDNA that came from T cells, B-cell-depleted T cells, or PBMCs.

Germline V CDR1 and CDR2: GTSNPN, SVGIG (reference sequence). V shed 1 base and J 8 bases; nucleotides not matched to a gene: 3. The CDR3 consists of 12 residues. The repertoire was sequenced with immunoSEQ multiplex PCR; TCRdb's copy has only in-frame clones and lacks some. The table includes under 130,000 clones, about 76% detected once. This clone was counted many times. This TCR was sampled from a woman in her 70s with acute or convalescent COVID-19. V usage is TRBV30 and J usage is TRBJ2-7; TRBD2 agrees at 9 bases. The source material was peripheral blood. The CDR3 protein is CAWSDSSGKQYF. The CDR3 nucleotides read TGTGCCTGGAGTGACTCTAGCGGGAAGCAGTACTTC.